The 9 T cell receptor beta chains below come from one sample, sequenced in a study of immune heterogeneity within non-small cell lung tumors. Multiplex PCR amplified the TCR beta CDR3 region. Its first round ran for roughly 9 cycles with 32 V and 13 J primers. TCRdb analysed the multiplex PCR reads with MiXCR anew, one entry per CDR3 protein. The data contain about 5,700 distinct CDR3 sequences, 21% of them seen just once; the ten biggest clones take up 9% to 10%. Bulk tumor genomic DNA was the template, and each sample received around 560 ng. Primary tumors were biopsied several times each, far apart, intraoperatively. Before undergoing curative surgery, patients had newly diagnosed non-small cell lung cancer that was untreated. The sequencing sample was made of lung tumor tissue. Receptors were obtained from an older woman with non-small cell lung cancer.

This clonotype is medium-sized by share. The chain carries TRBV4-1 and TRBJ1-2, with D maybe TRBD1 (5 bases). V was pared by 6 bases and J by 4 bases, with 18 bases between. The length of the CDR3 is 15 residues. CDR1 is MGHRA and CDR2 is YSYEKL in the germline V gene. The chain's CDR3 is CASRSGTEISYGYTF. The CDR3 DNA reads TGCGCCAGCAGATCCGGGACGGAGATTTCCTATGGCTACACCTTC.

This clonotype is labeled medium-sized. The chain recombines TRBV3-1 with TRBJ1-1, with TRBD1 as a possible D gene (6 bases). From germline, CDR1 is LGHDT and CDR2 YNNKEL (reference sequence). V shed 5 bases and J shed 2 bases, with 9 bases lying between them. The CDR3 covers 13 residues. The CDR3 DNA follows: TGTGCCAGCAGCTTACAGGGTAACACTGAAGCTTTCTTT. It yields the protein CASSLQGNTEAFF.

By proportion, this clonotype is medium-sized (0.01 to 0.1%). V usage is TRBV27 and J usage is TRBJ1-5; D is possibly TRBD1 (5 bases). The ends were cut back, 6 bases at V and 5 bases at J, with 11 bases in the middle. CDR3 length: 13 residues. Germline V gives CDR1 MNHEY, CDR2 SMNVEV (reference sequence). The CDR3 region is CASRGDGYQPQHF. The CDR3 coding sequence is TGTGCCAGCAGGGGGGACGGTTATCAGCCCCAGCATTTT.

A note on this clonotype: A much larger clone is a single base away; this may be a read error. V usage is TRBV7-2 and J usage is TRBJ1-5, with D possibly matching TRBD1 (6 bases). Germline CDR1 reads SGHTA; CDR2 reads FQGNSA. V was shortened by 3 bases and J by 4 bases, with 7 bases between the two germline ends. This CDR3 has 13 amino acids. CDR3 residues: CASSLDSNQPQHF. CDR3 DNA sequence: TGTGCCAGCAGCTTGGACAGTAATCAGCCCCAGCATTTT.

About this clonotype itself: Mismatch with germline at one junction end may stem from a read error. The chain has TRBV7-7 and TRBJ2-1; tentatively, D is TRBD1 (5 bases). Germline-derived CDR1 and CDR2 are SSHAT and FNYEAQ (reference sequence). The CDR3 is made up of 16 amino acids. The CDR3 DNA follows: TGTGCTAGCAGCTTATTCCCGACAGACAGATACAATGAGCAGTTCTTC. Residues: CASSLFPTDRYNEQFF.

The J gene is TRBJ1-5, the V gene TRBV7-2; no firm D call. Germline loops: CDR1 SGHTA, CDR2 FQGNSA. Trimming pared 6 bases from V and 4 bases from J, leaving 10 bases between. The CDR3 has 13 residues. DNA for the CDR3: TGTGCCAGCAGTTTTGAAACAAATCAGCCCCAGCATTTT. Protein product: CASSFETNQPQHF.

Sample share makes this clonotype medium-sized. The chain is built from TRBV3-1 and TRBJ1-1; D is ambiguous. Germline loops: CDR1 LGHDT, CDR2 YNNKEL (reference sequence). V was pared by 1 base and J by 0 bases, with 3 bases between. The CDR3 totals 13 residues. CDR3 in DNA: TGTGCCAGCAGCCAAGTTGTGAACACTGAAGCTTTCTTT. Encoded protein: CASSQVVNTEAFF.

The table lists this clonotype with a few counts. V usage is TRBV6-2 or TRBV6-3 and J usage is TRBJ2-5, with D uncertain. Germline loops: CDR1 MNHEY, CDR2 SVGEGT. V lost 6 bases and J lost 2, with 10 bases in between. The CDR3 is 13 amino acids. In DNA, the CDR3 is TGTGCCAGCAGCGACCAGAGACAAGAGACCCAGTACTTC. Protein sequence: CASSDQRQETQYF.

The rearrangement uses TRBV2 and TRBJ2-7; possible D gene TRBD2, 5 bases. Germline-derived CDR1 and CDR2 are SNHLY and FYNNEI. Trimming pared 2 bases from V and 0 bases from J, leaving 11 bases between. CDR3 length: 15 amino acids. The CDR3 loop is CASSERTGISYEQYF. The CDR3 coding sequence is TGTGCCAGCAGTGAACGGACCGGGATCTCCTACGAGCAGTACTTC. Supplemented by reference TRBV2 and TRBJ2-7, the full variable domain reads EPEVTQTPSHQVTQMGQEVILRCVPISNHLYFYWYRQILGQKVEFLVSFYNNEISEKSEIFDDQFSVERPDGSNFTLKIRSTKLEDSAMYFCASSERTGISYEQYFGPGTRLTVT.